The 14 T cell receptor beta chains given below trace back to one sample, sequenced in a study of T cells in Graves' hyperthyroidism and ophthalmopathy. RNA transcripts yielded amplified TCR beta CDR3 regions. Researchers ran a first-round RT-PCR on the TCR CDR3 using the HTBI primer set. TCRdb independently ran MiXCR on the multiplex PCR reads; one entry per CDR3 protein. The sample lists around 600,000 distinct CDR3 sequences, 14% occurring once. Material: blood. Every receptor here comes from a woman aged 45-65 years with Graves' ophthalmopathy.

The chain is built from TRBV28 and TRBJ2-3; no clear D. CDR3 length: 14 amino acids. Germline CDR1 reads MDHEN; CDR2 reads SYDVKM. V was cut by 5 bases and J by 6 bases, with 15 bases left in between. CDR3 loop: CASSLSGAGDTQYF. CDR3 coding DNA: TGTGCCAGCAGTCTCTCCGGAGCCGGGGATACGCAGTATTTT.

The rearrangement links TRBV20-1 to TRBJ2-7, with D tentatively TRBD2 (5 bases). CDR3 length: 15 residues. Per germline, CDR1 DFQATT and CDR2 SNEGSKA (reference sequence). V was pared by 0 bases and J by 2 bases, with 14 bases between. The CDR3 loop is CSARDPLANPYEQYF. Here the CDR3 DNA reads TGCAGTGCTAGAGACCCCCTAGCAAATCCCTACGAGCAGTACTTC.

This clonotype occurred many times. The chain links TRBV2 to TRBJ2-1; D gene unclear. CDR1 SNHLY and CDR2 FYNNEI come from the germline V gene. This CDR3 is 13 amino acids long. V was clipped by 6 bases and J by 4 bases, with 10 bases between them. The CDR3 loop is CASSNSIYNEQFF. CDR3 nucleotide sequence: TGTGCCAGCAGCAACAGTATTTACAATGAGCAGTTCTTC. Supplemented by reference TRBV2 and TRBJ2-1, the full variable domain reads EPEVTQTPSHQVTQMGQEVILRCVPISNHLYFYWYRQILGQKVEFLVSFYNNEISEKSEIFDDQFSVERPDGSNFTLKIRSTKLEDSAMYFCASSNSIYNEQFFGPGTRLTVL.

The sample holds many counts of this clonotype. This rearrangement joins TRBV7-9 to TRBJ2-7; 12 bases fit TRBD2. CDR1 SEHNR and CDR2 FQNEAQ come from the germline V gene (reference sequence). This CDR3 is built from 19 residues. V lost 5 bases, J lost 5 bases, and 19 bases stayed unmatched. CDR3 residues: CASSHRETSGSRVRNEQYF. CDR3 DNA sequence: TGTGCCAGCAGCCACAGGGAGACTAGCGGGAGTAGAGTGAGGAACGAGCAGTACTTC.

As concerns this clonotype: Relative to the germline gene, one junction end is altered; a read error may explain this. V usage is TRBV12-3 or TRBV12-4 and J usage is TRBJ2-3, with D perhaps TRBD1 (5 bases). The CDR3 is made up of 14 amino acids. CDR3 region: CASSRTGSTDAQYF. CDR3 DNA sequence: TGTGCCAGCAGTCGCACAGGAAGCACAGATGCGCAGTATTTT.

This clonotype has ten or more counts. The V and J genes are TRBV5-1 and TRBJ2-7, with TRBD1 as a possible D gene (6 bases). CDR1 and CDR2 from the germline V gene are SGHRS and YFSETQ. V gave up 3 bases and J gave up 2 bases, with 15 bases separating them. The CDR3 contains 15 residues. CDR3 protein: CASSSPGTRAYEQYF. The CDR3 region has the DNA TGCGCCAGCAGCTCACCCGGGACACGAGCCTACGAGCAGTACTTC.

The V call is TRBV12-3 or TRBV12-4, the J call TRBJ1-5; D possibly corresponds to TRBD1 (5 bases). Trimming took off 9 bases at V and 0 bases at J, with 9 bases between the two ends. CDR3 length equals 13 residues. CDR3 loop: CASKRGSNQPQHF. The CDR3 DNA is TGTGCCAGTAAGAGGGGTAGCAATCAGCCCCAGCATTTT.

This clonotype was seen many times. The V and J genes are TRBV7-2 and TRBJ1-3, with D hard to call. The CDR3 runs 13 residues. The germline V gene has CDR1 SGHTA and CDR2 FQGNSA. The V gene lost 5 bases and the J gene lost 2 bases, with 7 bases spanning the gap. The CDR3 sequence: CASSGQTGNTIYF. CDR3 nucleotides: TGTGCCAGCAGCGGCCAGACTGGAAACACCATATATTTT.

The chain couples TRBV9 to TRBJ2-2; TRBD2 matches 14 bases. The CDR3 is 15 amino acids. Losses at the gene ends were 5 bases for V and 6 bases for J; bases not matched to a gene: 3. CDR1 and CDR2 from the germline V gene are SGDLS and YYNGEE. The CDR3 is CASRGGLAGAGELFF. The CDR3 bases are TGTGCCAGCAGGGGGGGACTAGCGGGAGCCGGGGAGCTGTTTTTT.

This clonotype has just a few counts. The chain employs TRBV24-1 and TRBJ2-3, with 8 bases aligning to TRBD2. The CDR3 spans 16 residues. From germline, CDR1 is KGHDR and CDR2 SFDVKD. The junction had 10 bases not matched to a gene; V was cut back by 3 bases and J by 6 bases. CDR3: CATSDPSGGHGDTQYF. CDR3 sequence (DNA): TGTGCCACCAGTGATCCGAGCGGGGGCCATGGGGATACGCAGTATTTT.

This clonotype was recorded at least ten times. The V call is TRBV28, the J call TRBJ2-1, with 9 positions matching TRBD1. The ends lost 5 bases at V and 6 bases at J; junction bases unmatched: 5. The CDR3 totals 14 residues. Germline assignment: CDR1 MDHEN and CDR2 SYDVKM. The CDR3 spells CASSAGTGFNEQFF. DNA of the CDR3: TGTGCCAGCAGTGCCGGGACAGGGTTCAATGAGCAGTTCTTC.

This clonotype was recorded at least ten times. This chain uses TRBV20-1 with TRBJ2-1; D not certain. The germline CDR1 and CDR2 sequences are DFQATT and SNEGSKA (reference sequence). This CDR3 region has 11 residues. Deletions cut 5 bases from V and 2 bases from J, with 4 bases between. DNA of the CDR3: TGCAGTGCTTCCGCCTACAATGAGCAGTTCTTC. Its translation: CSASAYNEQFF.

The chain recombines TRBV7-6 with TRBJ1-1; perhaps TRBD1 as D (6 bases). The V gene lost 2 bases and the J gene lost 1 base, with 17 bases spanning the gap. The CDR3 runs 17 residues. CDR1 and CDR2 from the germline V gene are SGHVS and FNYEAQ. The chain's CDR3 is CASSLRSRNRENTEAFF. CDR3 sequence (DNA): TGTGCCAGCAGCTTAAGGAGCCGTAACAGGGAGAACACTGAAGCTTTCTTT.

The sample holds many counts of this clonotype. The rearrangement uses TRBV5-1 and TRBJ2-5; either TRBD1 or TRBD2 may fit D (5 bases each). This CDR3 comprises 17 residues. Germline loops: CDR1 SGHRS, CDR2 YFSETQ. Trimming stripped 4 bases from V and 0 bases from J, with 19 bases between. The DNA of the CDR3 is TGCGCCAGCAGCCCCTATCGCAGGGACCCGTACCAAGAGACCCAGTACTTC. The encoded protein is CASSPYRRDPYQETQYF.